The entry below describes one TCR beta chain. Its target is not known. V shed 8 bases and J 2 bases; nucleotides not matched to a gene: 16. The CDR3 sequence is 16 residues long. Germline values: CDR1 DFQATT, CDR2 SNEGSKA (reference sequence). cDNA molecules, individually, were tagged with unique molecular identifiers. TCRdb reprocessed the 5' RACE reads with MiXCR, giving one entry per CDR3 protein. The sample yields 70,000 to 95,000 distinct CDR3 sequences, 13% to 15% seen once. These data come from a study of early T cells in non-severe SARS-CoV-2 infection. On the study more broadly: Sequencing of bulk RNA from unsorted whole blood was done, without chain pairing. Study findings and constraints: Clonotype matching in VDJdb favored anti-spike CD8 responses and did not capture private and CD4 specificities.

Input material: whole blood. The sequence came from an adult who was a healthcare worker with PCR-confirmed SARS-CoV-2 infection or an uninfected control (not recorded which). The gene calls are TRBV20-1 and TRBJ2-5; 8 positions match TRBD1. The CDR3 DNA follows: TGCAGTTACAAACCCTCCGGGACAGGACCACAAGAGACCCAGTACTTC. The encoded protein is CSYKPSGTGPQETQYF.